This TCR beta chain is drawn from a study of OX40 agonist ivuxolimab in advanced cancers. Study results and caveats: Expanded clones were, on average, more numerous in CD8+ T cells than in CD4+. Among expanded peripheral T cells, antigen specificity went undetermined. By week 6 at 0.1 to 3.0 mg/kg, blood CD4+ and CD8+ T cells had expanded clonally.

Per germline, CDR1 SQVTM and CDR2 ANQGSEA. Trimming left V 2 bases short and J 5 bases short, with 9 bases between. The CDR3 sequence is 13 residues long. The data were produced by immunoSEQ multiplex PCR, yet TCRdb's version contains in-frame clones alone and is incomplete. The sample holds about 82,000 clones; about 90% are singletons and the top ten take 6% to 7.5%. As regards this clone: What it recognizes is unknown.

This TCR derives from an adult with an advanced solid tumor such as melanoma, head and neck, liver or kidney cancer. The chain is built from TRBV29-1 and TRBJ1-4; TRBD1 is a possible D gene (6 bases). The material sequenced was CD4+ or CD8+ T cells sorted from blood, taken in a trial of the OX40 agonist ivuxolimab. The CDR3 is CSVELGGNEKLFF. The CDR3 region has the DNA TGCAGCGTTGAACTAGGGGGGAATGAAAAACTGTTTTTT.